The rows below give T cell receptor beta chains drawn from one sample of a study of blood T cell repertoires in COVID-19. TCRdb's copy holds only in-frame clones and misses some; the assay was immunoSEQ multiplex PCR. The profile shows about 270,000 clones, roughly nine tenths of them singletons. The sample consisted of PBMCs or T cells enriched from blood (not recorded which). The receptor source for this set is a woman under 30 who had recovered from COVID-19. The CDR3 runs from the conserved cysteine through the conserved F or W. D genes are given only for firm matches. Expanded clones are given a class, and other clones once, few, many or no size at all.

>TRBV2|NA|TRBJ1-1|NA
TGTGCCAGCAGTGACTCCACAGGGATATGGGGAGCTTTCTTT
CASSDSTGIWGAFF
>TRBV5-1|few|TRBJ1-6|TRBD1
TGCGCCAGCAGCCCGTCGGGACAGATCTATAATTCACCCCTCCACTTT
CASSPSGQIYNSPLHF
>TRBV5-1|NA|TRBJ2-2|NA
TGCGCCAGCAGCTTGGATCGCGGGGAGCTGTTTTTT
CASSLDRGELFF
>TRBV9|once|TRBJ2-1|TRBD2
TGTGCCAGCAGCCTGCCGTTGGGGCGGGAGGGGAAGAATGAGCAGTTCTTC
CASSLPLGREGKNEQFF
>TRBV6-5|once|TRBJ2-7|TRBD2
TGTGCCAGCAGCCTAACAGCGGGAGGGCCCTACGAGCAGTACTTC
CASSLTAGGPYEQYF
>TRBV6-5|once|TRBJ2-2|NA
TGTGCCAGTCAAGCCCCCATGGACACCGGGGAGCTGTTTTTT
CASQAPMDTGELFF
>TRBV19|NA|TRBJ1-1|NA
TGTGCCAGTAGTAACCTCGGGGGGGGTGTCATGAACACTGAAGCTTTCTTT
CASSNLGGGVMNTEAFF
>TRBV28|NA|TRBJ1-2|NA
TGTGCCAGCAGTTTCCGGACAGAGAACTATGGCTACACCTTC
CASSFRTENYGYTF
>TRBV7-2|NA|TRBJ2-2|NA
TGTGCCAGCAGACAAAACACCGGGGAGCTGTTTTTT
CASRQNTGELFF
>TRBV5-1|once|TRBJ1-3|TRBD1
TGCGCCAGCAGCTCCCAACCGGGACAGGCAAATGGAAACACCATATATTTT
CASSSQPGQANGNTIYF
>TRBV7-6|NA|TRBJ2-5|NA
TGTGCCAGCAGCGAAACTAGCCTACAGGAGACCCAGTACTTC
CASSETSLQETQYF
>TRBV5-1|NA|TRBJ2-1|TRBD2
TGCGCCAGCAGTTCGGGACTAGCGGGGGGTTTCACCTACAATGAGCAGTTCTTC
CASSSGLAGGFTYNEQFF
>TRBV2|NA|TRBJ1-5|TRBD1
TGTGCCAGCAGTGACCGGACAGGAACGAGCAATCAGCCCCAGCATTTT
CASSDRTGTSNQPQHF
>TRBV19|NA|TRBJ1-2|NA
TGTGCCAGTAGTGGGCCTAACTATGGCTACACCTTC
CASSGPNYGYTF
>TRBV3-1/TRBV3-2|NA|TRBJ2-5|TRBD2
TGTGCCAGCAGCCAAGATTTAGCGGGAGAAGAGACCCAGTACTTC
CASSQDLAGEETQYF
>TRBV5-1|NA|TRBJ1-1|TRBD1
TGCGCCAGCAGCATCGACAGGGGTTCGGACACTGAAGCTTTCTTT
CASSIDRGSDTEAFF
>TRBV29-1|NA|TRBJ2-7|NA
TGCAGCGTTGTAGGAGGGACCTCCTACGAGCAGTACTTC
CSVVGGTSYEQYF
>TRBV4-3|NA|TRBJ2-3|TRBD2
TGCGCCAGCAGCCAAGATGTTGCGGGGGGCTACACAGATACGCAGTATTTT
CASSQDVAGGYTDTQYF
>TRBV30|NA|TRBJ1-2|TRBD1
TGTGCCTGGGGGGACAGGGGCTATGGCTACACCTTC
CAWGDRGYGYTF
>TRBV4-1|NA|TRBJ1-5|TRBD1
TGCGCCAGCAGCCAAGGGACAGGGGGATACCAGCCCCAGCATTTT
CASSQGTGGYQPQHF
>TRBV12-5|NA|TRBJ2-1|TRBD2
TGTGCTAGTGGTTTGAAGCTAGCGGCGCCCAATGAGCAGTTCTTC
CASGLKLAAPNEQFF
>TRBV28|NA|TRBJ2-7|TRBD1
TGTGCCAGCAGTTCGACGGGACAGGGGCTTCCCTACGAGCAGTACTTC
CASSSTGQGLPYEQYF
>TRBV6-2/TRBV6-3|NA|TRBJ1-2|NA
TGTGCCAGCAGTCCACGAGAGAACTATGGCTACACCTTC
CASSPRENYGYTF
>TRBV6-5|NA|TRBJ2-3|TRBD2
TGTGCCAGCAGTAATGACCCGGGACTAGGGACGCAGTATTTT
CASSNDPGLGTQYF
>TRBV6-5|NA|TRBJ1-1|TRBD1
TGTGCCAGCAGTCCACAGGGGGGGGACACTGAAGCTTTCTTT
CASSPQGGDTEAFF
>TRBV3-1/TRBV3-2|NA|TRBJ2-2|NA
TGTGCCAGCACCCTGGATCGGGGTCCCGGGGAGCTGTTTTTT
CASTLDRGPGELFF
>TRBV5-1|NA|TRBJ2-7|NA
TGCGCCAGCAGCTTGGACAGGGCGGGCAACGAGCAGTACTTC
CASSLDRAGNEQYF
>TRBV5-4|few|TRBJ1-3|NA
TGTGCCAGCAGCTTGGGGGGGCGAGGAAACACCATATATTTT
CASSLGGRGNTIYF
>TRBV2|NA|TRBJ2-6|NA
TGTGCCAGCACCCCCTTTGGGGCCAACGTCCTGACTTTC
CASTPFGANVLTF
>TRBV5-1|once|TRBJ2-1|TRBD2
TGCGCCAGCAGCTTAGTACTAGCGGGAGGCCGCCCTGAGCAGTTCTTC
CASSLVLAGGRPEQFF
>TRBV2|few|TRBJ1-2|NA
TGTGCCAGCAGCACGGCAGTACTATTGAATGGCTACACCTTC
CASSTAVLLNGYTF
>TRBV12-3/TRBV12-4|NA|TRBJ2-2|NA
TGTGCCAGCAGTTCCGGTTCCGGGGAGCTGTTTTTT
CASSSGSGELFF
>TRBV4-1|once|TRBJ2-7|TRBD2
TGCGCCAGCAGCCAAGAACCGCGGGAGAACGAGCAGTACTTC
CASSQEPRENEQYF
>TRBV5-1|NA|TRBJ1-1|NA
TGCGCCAGCAGCCCCGGCGGGGCGACTGAAGCTTTCTTT
CASSPGGATEAFF
>TRBV7-2|NA|TRBJ2-2|TRBD1
TGTGCCAGCAGCTTAATACCGGCAGGGGGGAACACCGGGGAGCTGTTTTTT
CASSLIPAGGNTGELFF
>TRBV7-2|once|TRBJ2-2|TRBD2
TGTGCCAGCAGCCCACTAGCGGGGCCCCTAGGGGAGCTGTTTTTT
CASSPLAGPLGELFF
>TRBV9|once|TRBJ2-3|TRBD2
TGTGCCAGCAGCCCCGGGACTAGCGTTGACACAGATACGCAGTATTTT
CASSPGTSVDTDTQYF
>TRBV5-1|NA|TRBJ2-5|NA
TGCGCCAGCAGCTCCAAAGGGGCCCAAGAGACCCAGTACTTC
CASSSKGAQETQYF
>TRBV5-1|NA|TRBJ2-1|TRBD1
TGCGCCAGCAGCTCGCCAGGAACAGGGGGTTCTTCATCAGGTGAGCAGTTCTTC
CASSSPGTGGSSSGEQFF
>TRBV9|NA|TRBJ2-7|NA
TGTGCCAGCAGCGCGGCGGCGGCAGAGAATAAAGAGCAGTACTTC
CASSAAAAENKEQYF
>TRBV12-3/TRBV12-4|NA|TRBJ2-7|NA
TGTGCCAGCAGTTCAACTAGCTTGGGGCAGTACTTC
CASSSTSLGQYF
>TRBV7-9|NA|TRBJ1-2|TRBD1
TGTGCCAGCGGGGGCACAGGGGACGGCTATGGCTACACCTTC
CASGGTGDGYGYTF
>TRBV5-1|once|TRBJ2-1|TRBD1
TGCGCCAGCAGTCCAGACCCGGGACAGGGTCGCAATGAGCAGTTCTTC
CASSPDPGQGRNEQFF
>TRBV27|NA|TRBJ2-7|TRBD1
TGTGCCAGCAGTCTAAACAGGGGACATAGCTCCTACGAGCAGTACTTC
CASSLNRGHSSYEQYF
>TRBV3-1/TRBV3-2|NA|TRBJ1-4|NA
TGTGCCAGCAGCCTTACGTGGGGGGGCGGTGAAAAACTGTTTTTT
CASSLTWGGGEKLFF
>TRBV27|few|TRBJ1-6|TRBD1
TGTGCCAGCAGTTTCTCCGGGACAGGGGACGTTAGGGGATCACCCCTCCACTTT
CASSFSGTGDVRGSPLHF
>TRBV6-5|NA|TRBJ2-5|NA
TGTGCCACCACAGGGAGGGTAGGCCAAGAGACCCAGTACTTC
CATTGRVGQETQYF